The sequence of this T cell receptor (beta chain) was determined in a study of blood T cell repertoires in COVID-19. Whole-study context: Donors in the United States, Italy and Spain gave samples during acute or convalescent COVID-19. Sources were T cells, B-cell-depleted T cells, or PBMCs; the material itself was cDNA or gDNA.

Trimming stripped 5 bases from V and 7 bases from J, with 7 bases between. The length of the CDR3 is 11 residues. The germline gives CDR1 MNHEY, CDR2 SVGEGT. Original analysis: Estimated nucleated cell counts came from reference gene primer amplification. Some clones are missing from TCRdb's copy, which holds only in-frame ones; the method was immunoSEQ multiplex PCR. V and J calls and clone size are as listed in that table; D and trimming were resolved from the DNA. The sample yields around 100,000 clones, roughly 90% seen once. Input material: peripheral blood. The chain carries TRBV6-2 or TRBV6-3 and TRBJ2-3; D uncertain. The sequence came from an older woman with acute or convalescent COVID-19. The CDR3 region is CASSHPNTQYF. CDR3 in DNA: TGTGCCAGCAGTCATCCCAATACGCAGTATTTT.